Here is one T cell receptor beta chain with its context. Its matching antigen is unknown. V lost 1 base and J 7 bases, leaving 10 bases between the germline ends. The CDR3 covers 14 residues. CDR1 is SGHTA and CDR2 is FQGTGA in the germline V gene. The data were taken from a study of T cells in localized non-small cell lung cancer. Overall study results and limits: Researchers found a median around 61 of the top 100 tumor clones in adjacent lung. A higher density of T cells in blood coincided with extended overall survival. Sequencing was limited to one tumor region, leaving the possibility of heterogeneity open.

Using immunoSEQ multiplex PCR, the repertoire was profiled, and TCRdb retains in-frame clones only, with some absent. Of under 40,000 clones listed, approximately 80% are singletons. This chain joins TRBV7-3 and TRBJ2-2; D gene uncertain. This TCR was sampled from a male donor older than 55 with stage III squamous cell lung carcinoma. The sequences come from peripheral blood, collected before any cancer treatment. The CDR3 loop reads CASSLIWPGGELFF. The DNA for the CDR3 is TGTGCCAGCAGCTTAATCTGGCCCGGCGGGGAGCTGTTTTTT.